This entry lists 2 T cell receptor beta chains sequenced from one sample in a study of control samples from healthy donors and cancer patients. The repertoire was sequenced with immunoSEQ multiplex PCR; TCRdb's copy has only in-frame clones and lacks some. This table has just over 80,000 clones, about nine tenths appearing once. The sample taken for sequencing was blood. These receptors came from a man in his forties or fifties in good health.

This chain connects TRBV18 to TRBJ1-1; no firm D call. The CDR3 totals 13 residues. V was clipped by 0 bases and J by 1 base, with 3 bases between them. Germline V CDR1 and CDR2: KGHSH, LQKENI. The CDR3, as DNA: TGTGCCAGCTCACCACCGAAGAACACTGAAGCTTTCTTT. It specifies CASSPPKNTEAFF.

This chain uses TRBV18 with TRBJ2-1, with 9 bases matching TRBD2. Losses at the gene ends were 1 base for V and 0 bases for J; bases not matched to a gene: 10. CDR1 KGHSH and CDR2 LQKENI come from the germline V gene. The CDR3 extends over 19 amino acids. The CDR3 region has the DNA TGTGCCAGCTCACCACAAAATAGCGGGGGCCACAGCTCCTACAATGAGCAGTTCTTC. Its translation: CASSPQNSGGHSSYNEQFF.